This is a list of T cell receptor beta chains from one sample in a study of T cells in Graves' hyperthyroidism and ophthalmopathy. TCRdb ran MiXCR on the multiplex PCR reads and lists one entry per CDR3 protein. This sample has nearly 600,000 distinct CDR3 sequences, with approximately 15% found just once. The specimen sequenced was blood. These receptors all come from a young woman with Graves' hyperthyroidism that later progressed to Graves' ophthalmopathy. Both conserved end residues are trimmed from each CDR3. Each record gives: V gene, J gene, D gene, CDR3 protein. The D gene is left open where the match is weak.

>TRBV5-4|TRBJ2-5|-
ASSLNSGKETQY
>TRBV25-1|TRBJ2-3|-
ASSALGGRTDTQY
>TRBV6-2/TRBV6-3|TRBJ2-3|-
ASTSAPQTDTQY
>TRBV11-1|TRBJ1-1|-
ASSSRESDTEAF
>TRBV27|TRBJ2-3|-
ASSLGPRGLPDTQY
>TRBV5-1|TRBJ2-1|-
ASSLEVSRYNEQF
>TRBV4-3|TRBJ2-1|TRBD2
ASSRGTSEVYNEQF
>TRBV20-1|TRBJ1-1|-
SATRPTEAF
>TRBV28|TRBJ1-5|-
ASSLRRSFLNSNQPQH
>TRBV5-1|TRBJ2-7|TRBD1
ASSLNRDRSYEQY
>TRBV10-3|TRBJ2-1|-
AISEFEREYNEQF
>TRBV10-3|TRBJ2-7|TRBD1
AIRSGTGTDEQY
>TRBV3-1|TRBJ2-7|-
ASSRIGGSYEQY
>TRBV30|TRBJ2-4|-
AWEAAHLGNIQY
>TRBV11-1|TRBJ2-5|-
ASSRYRDGIQETQY
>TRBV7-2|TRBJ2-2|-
ASSFRDSTGELF
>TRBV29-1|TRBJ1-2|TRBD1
SVEASDRGLYGYT
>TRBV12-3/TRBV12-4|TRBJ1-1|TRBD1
ASSSRGLTEAF
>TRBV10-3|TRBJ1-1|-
AITGNTEAF
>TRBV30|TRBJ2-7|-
AWSVRRNHEQY
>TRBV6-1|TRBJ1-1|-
ASIILGNTEAF
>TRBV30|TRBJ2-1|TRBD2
AWDELAGGTEQF
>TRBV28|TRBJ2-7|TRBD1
ASSLSPPQSGQGTYEQY
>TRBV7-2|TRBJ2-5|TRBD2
ASSLTSGTQETQY
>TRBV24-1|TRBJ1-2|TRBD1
ATSDRDRFYGYT
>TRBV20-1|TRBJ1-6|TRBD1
SASLDRVNSPLH
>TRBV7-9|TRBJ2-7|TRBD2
ASSLGLAGGFEQY
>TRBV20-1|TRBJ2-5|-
RATTPRTKEETQY
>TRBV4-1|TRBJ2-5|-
ASSQVRGVETQY
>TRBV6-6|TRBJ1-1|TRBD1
ASSYEQGRDTEAF
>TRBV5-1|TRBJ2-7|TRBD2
ASSDSGRPYEQY
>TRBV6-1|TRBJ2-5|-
ASSAGRVYQETQY
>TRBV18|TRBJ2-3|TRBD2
ASSPPDAKFSSGAATDTQY
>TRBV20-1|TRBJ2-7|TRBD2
SAHQAGLAGAYEQY
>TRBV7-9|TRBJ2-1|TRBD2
ASSLKGGSFYNEQF
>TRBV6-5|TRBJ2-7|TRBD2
ASSYSTSSSYEQY
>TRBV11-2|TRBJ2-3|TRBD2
ASSVASGTSTDTQY
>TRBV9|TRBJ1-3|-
ASAEAGFSGNTIY
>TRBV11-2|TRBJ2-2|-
ASSLTDSYEQYFGPGTGELF
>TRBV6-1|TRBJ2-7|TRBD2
ASTGLPGGPHEQY
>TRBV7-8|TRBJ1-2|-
ASSSEGSGYT
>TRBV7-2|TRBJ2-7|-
ASSASPGRSYEQY
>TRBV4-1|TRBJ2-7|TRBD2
ASSQTGLAGGHSYERY
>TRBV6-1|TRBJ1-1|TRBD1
ASRRTGENTEAF
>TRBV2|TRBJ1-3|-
ASSDLGGNTIY
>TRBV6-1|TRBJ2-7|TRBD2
ASRLLAGGSYEQY
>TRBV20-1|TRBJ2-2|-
SARTTQGAGELF
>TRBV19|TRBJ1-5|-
ASSPPGPLGQPQH
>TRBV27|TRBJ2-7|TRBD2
ASSPPGLGFHEQY
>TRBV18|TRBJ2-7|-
ASSSPGDSYEQY
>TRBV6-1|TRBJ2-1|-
ASSKGRALNEQF
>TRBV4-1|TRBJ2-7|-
ASSQDRETVSSYEQY
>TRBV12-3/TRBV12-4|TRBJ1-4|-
ASAINEKLF
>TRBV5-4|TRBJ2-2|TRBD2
ASSQTSGKTGELF
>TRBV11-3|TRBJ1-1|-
ASSRDTTMNTEAF
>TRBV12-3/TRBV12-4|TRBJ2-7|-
ASSPTGSLGGYEQY
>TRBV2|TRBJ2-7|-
ASSVGHEQY